This T cell receptor beta chain was profiled in a study of T cells in Graves' hyperthyroidism and ophthalmopathy. With V trimmed by 7 bases and J by 5 bases, 17 bases remained unmatched. Per the germline V gene, CDR1 is LGHNT and CDR2 is FRNRAP. There are 16 residues in the CDR3. Diagnostic assessment was based on clinical symptoms, serum thyroxine and TRAb, thyroid ultrasound and orbital computed tomography. The sample of blood was obtained at first hyperthyroidism diagnosis (before any ophthalmopathy symptoms). RNA transcripts yielded amplified TCR beta CDR3 regions. A set of HTBI primers served as the primers for a first-round RT-PCR of the TCR CDR3. TCRdb used MiXCR to reprocess the multiplex PCR reads, holding one entry per CDR3 protein. The data show under 300,000 distinct CDR3 sequences, approximately 26% seen once. This clonotype was detected only a few times.

The chain recombines TRBV12-5 with TRBJ2-7, with 7 bases fitting TRBD1. This sequence was found in a man in his forties or fifties with Graves' hyperthyroidism that later progressed to Graves' ophthalmopathy. The material sequenced was blood. As DNA, the CDR3 is TGTGCTAGTGCCACCATACCAGGGGGAGTGATGAACGAGCAGTACTTC. This codes for CASATIPGGVMNEQYF. Full variable domain (outside the CDR3, taken from reference TRBV12-5 and TRBJ2-7): DARVTQTPRHKVTEMGQEVTMRCQPILGHNTVFWYRQTMMQGLELLAYFRNRAPLDDSGMPKDRFSAEMPDATLATLKIQPSEPRDSAVYFCASATIPGGVMNEQYFGPGTRLTVT.